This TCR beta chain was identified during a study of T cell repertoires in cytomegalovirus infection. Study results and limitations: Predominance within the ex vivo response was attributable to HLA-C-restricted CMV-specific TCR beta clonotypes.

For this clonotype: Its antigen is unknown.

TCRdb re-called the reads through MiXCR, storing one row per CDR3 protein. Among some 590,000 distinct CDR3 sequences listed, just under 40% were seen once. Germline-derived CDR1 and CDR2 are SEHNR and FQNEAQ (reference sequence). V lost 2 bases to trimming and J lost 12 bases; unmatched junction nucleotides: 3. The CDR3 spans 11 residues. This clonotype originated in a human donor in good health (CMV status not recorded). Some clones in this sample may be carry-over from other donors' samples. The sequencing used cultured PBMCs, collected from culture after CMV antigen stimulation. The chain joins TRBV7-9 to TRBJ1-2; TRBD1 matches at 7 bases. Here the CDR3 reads CASSLRGGHTF. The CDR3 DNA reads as TGTGCCAGCAGCTTACGAGGGGGCCACACCTTC.